This TCR beta chain is drawn from a study of T cell changes during pregnancy in multiple sclerosis. Measured with immunoSEQ multiplex PCR; TCRdb has only the in-frame clones, and not every one. Found here are 40,000 to 50,000 clones, about nine tenths of them singletons; the top ten hold roughly 10%. V lost 0 bases to trimming and J lost 2 bases, with 4 bases between them. This CDR3 contains 13 residues. Germline V gives CDR1 PRHDT, CDR2 FYEKMQ (reference sequence). This chain uses TRBV13 with TRBJ1-2; the D is unclear. This clonotype was sampled from a female donor with multiple sclerosis, enrolled in a pregnancy study. The sample here was CD8+ T cells from peripheral blood mononuclear cells, taken after pregnancy. The CDR3 protein is CASSLGQNYGYTF. CDR3 DNA sequence: TGTGCCAGCAGCTTAGGACAGAACTATGGCTACACCTTC.